This paragraph covers one T cell receptor (beta chain) sequence. Antigen unknown. It was by 5' RACE with UMI labels that the TRB cDNA libraries were prepared. TCRdb reworked the 5' RACE reads into one entry per CDR3 protein, no DNA. The listing contains tens of thousands of distinct CDR3 sequences. The data are from a study of CXCR3-negative and CXCR3-positive naive CD8 T cells. Study-wide findings and caveats: Naive CXCR3-positive and CXCR3-negative cells shared TRBV-TRBJ usage; memory cells diverged.

The CDR3 sequence is 15 residues long. The TCR was taken from a human donor in good health. Some clones in this sample may be carry-over from other donors' samples. Sequenced: memory CD8+ T cells from blood. The chain links TRBV21-1 to TRBJ2-2; the TCRdb call, TRBD1, lacks DNA for checking. TRBV21-1 is shown as a pseudogene. The CDR3 loop is CASRLPGPPNGELFF.